The clone carrying this T cell receptor (beta chain) appeared a single time. This sample was taken from a study of CD8 T cells in Susac syndrome. Germline CDR1 reads MGHRA; CDR2 reads YSYEKL. The CDR3 is 12 residues long. V lost 4 bases and J lost 5; bases outside the gene matches: 2. Sequencing of TCR beta, carried out with a high-throughput approach, was applied to CD8+ and CD4+ T cells from the blood. The multiple sclerosis controls, all treatment-naive patients, had relapsing-remitting disease that was stable or active. TEMRA cells were FACS-enriched and CD8+ and CD4+ T cells negatively isolated. RNA, at about 0.45 to 1 ug, was reverse transcribed with random hexamers. MiXCR, run by TCRdb on the immunoSEQ multiplex PCR reads, gives a single entry per CDR3 protein. Of some 260,000 distinct CDR3 sequences listed, approximately 85% are singletons.

Input material: CD8+ T cells from PBMCs. V and J are TRBV4-1 and TRBJ2-7, with TRBD2 identical over 7 bases. The sequence derives from a human donor with multiple sclerosis. The CDR3 nucleotides are TGCGCCAGCAGCCGGGGGGGGAACGAGCAGTACTTC. This encodes CASSRGGNEQYF.